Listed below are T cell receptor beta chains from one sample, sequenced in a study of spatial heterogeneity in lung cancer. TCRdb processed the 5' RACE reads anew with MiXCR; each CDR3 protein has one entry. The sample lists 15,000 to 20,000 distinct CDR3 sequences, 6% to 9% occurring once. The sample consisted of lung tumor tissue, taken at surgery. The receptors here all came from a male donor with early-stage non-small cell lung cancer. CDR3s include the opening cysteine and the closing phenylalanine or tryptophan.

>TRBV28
CASSRSISSGPFAYEQYF
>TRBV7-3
CASSWTRVDTQYF
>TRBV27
CASSEGHPNQPQHF
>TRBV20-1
CSAGDQGKAYEQYF
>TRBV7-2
CASSLYPGSNSPLHF
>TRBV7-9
CASSLEGDQPQHF
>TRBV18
CASSTGGQTKNIQYF
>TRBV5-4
CATVPGLAKGEQFF
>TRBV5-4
CASSRDFATDEQFF
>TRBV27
CASRGQDYGYTF
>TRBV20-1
CSARSGQGANSPLHF
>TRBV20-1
CSATPGQPNNYGYTF
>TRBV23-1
CVRKPQHF
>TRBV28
CASSAVDTEAFF
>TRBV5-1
CASSLDVTGGGTEAFF
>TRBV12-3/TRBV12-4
CASSPERGMYEQYF
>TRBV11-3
CASSFSGTTETQYF
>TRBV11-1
CASSPRQGARWDSPLHF
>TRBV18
CASTRDSYNSPLHF
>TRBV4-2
CASSQIQGGAGEKLFF
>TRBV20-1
CSAGDRLNSPLHF
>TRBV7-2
CASSQAGDSYNEQFF
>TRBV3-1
CASSGTGLGYTF
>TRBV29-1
CSVSSGAYNEQFF
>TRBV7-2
CASSRIGTLTDTQYF
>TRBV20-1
CSAAGASAHTDTQYF
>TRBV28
CASWGGGSYNEQFF
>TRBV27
CASSRPGLAGYNEQFF
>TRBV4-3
CASSQSPAGWDSPLHF
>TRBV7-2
CASSGGISYNSPLHF
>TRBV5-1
CASSLAATNAYEQYF
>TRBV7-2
CASSLEILGQTQYF
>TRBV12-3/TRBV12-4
CASRLDGNYGYTF
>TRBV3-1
CASSHESGGAVNEQFF
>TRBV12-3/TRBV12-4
CASSLGDSAQETQYF
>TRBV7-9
CASSLGLAGGGEQFF
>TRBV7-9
CASSLGGAGTEAFF
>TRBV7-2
CASSQRQGLGRDEQFF
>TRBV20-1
CSAPTSITDTQYF
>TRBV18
CASSPRDDTTGELFF